One and the same sample provided the 15 T cell receptor beta chains below, sequenced in a study of OX40 agonist ivuxolimab in advanced cancers. Sequencing used immunoSEQ multiplex PCR; TCRdb keeps in-frame clones, though not all of them. The sample contains some 100,000 clones, just over 85% of which appear only once. Sequenced material: CD4+ or CD8+ T cells sorted from blood, taken in a trial of the OX40 agonist ivuxolimab. These receptors all stem from an adult with an advanced solid tumor such as melanoma, head and neck, liver or kidney cancer.

The chain is built from TRBV18 and TRBJ2-5, with 7 bases fitting TRBD1. V lost 6 bases to trimming and J lost 1 base; unmatched junction nucleotides: 2. Germline CDR1 is KGHSH and CDR2 is LQKENI. CDR3 length: 13 amino acids. CDR3 in DNA: TGTGCCAGCTCCGGGACAGCCCAAGAGACCCAGTACTTC. Amino acids: CASSGTAQETQYF. Based on the CDR3 plus reference TRBV18 and TRBJ2-5, the full variable domain is NAGVMQNPRHLVRRRGQEARLRCSPMKGHSHVYWYRQLPEEGLKFMVYLQKENIIDESGMPKERFSAEFPKEGPSILRIQQVVRGDSAAYFCASSGTAQETQYFGPGTRLLVL.

The rearrangement uses TRBV9 and TRBJ1-4; the D is unclear. CDR1 and CDR2 (germline): SGDLS, YYNGEE. The CDR3 is 14 amino acids. Trimming stripped 3 bases from V and 6 bases from J, with 12 bases between. CDR3 in DNA: TGTGCCAGCAGCGCCGAAGCAGCGGATGAAAAACTGTTTTTT. This sequence encodes CASSAEAADEKLFF.

The CDR3 coding sequence is TGTGCCAGCAGCCCTCACATAGGTTACGAGCAGTACTTC. It codes for CASSPHIGYEQYF. V and J are TRBV14 and TRBJ2-7; D gene unclear. CDR3 length: 13 residues. V dropped 4 bases and J dropped 4 bases, with 11 bases sitting between them. Germline assignment: CDR1 SGHDN and CDR2 FVKESK.

This clone has just one count. The chain employs TRBV14 and TRBJ2-7; 8 bases are shared with TRBD1. The germline V gene has CDR1 SGHDN and CDR2 FVKESK. The CDR3 contains 14 residues. Trimming at V came to 4 bases and at J to 3 bases, leaving 5 bases not matched to a gene. CDR3 DNA sequence: TGTGCCAGCAGCCGCACCGGGACAGGCTACGAGCAGTACTTC. It codes for CASSRTGTGYEQYF.

The chain recombines TRBV5-1 with TRBJ2-3, with no clear D. The CDR3 has 13 residues. Trimming removed 4 bases at V and 0 bases at J, with 6 bases between. Germline CDR1 is SGHRS and CDR2 is YFSETQ. The CDR3 DNA sequence: TGCGCCAGCAGCGGAACTAGCACAGATACGCAGTATTTT. It translates to CASSGTSTDTQYF.

The J gene is TRBJ1-5, the V gene TRBV6-5; tentatively, D is TRBD1 (6 bases). CDR3 size: 15 residues. Trimming stripped 6 bases from V and 3 bases from J, with 15 bases between. Germline-derived CDR1 and CDR2 are MNHEY and SVGAGI. DNA of the CDR3: TGTGCCAGCAGGCCCGACAGGAACACCAATCAGCCCCAGCATTTT. Translation gives CASRPDRNTNQPQHF.

This clone was detected once. V is TRBV7-8 and J is TRBJ2-7; maybe TRBD2 (6 bases). The CDR3 is made up of 14 amino acids. V was shortened by 1 base and J by 3 bases, with 10 bases between the two germline ends. Germline V CDR1 and CDR2: SGHVS, FQNEAQ. CDR3 in DNA: TGTGCCAGCAGCTTAGGACTAGAACTCTACGAGCAGTACTTC. This gives the protein CASSLGLELYEQYF.

This rearrangement joins TRBV5-1 to TRBJ2-2; TRBD2 might be the D (6 bases). V was trimmed by 4 bases and J by 0 bases, leaving 10 bases between them. This CDR3 comprises 15 residues. CDR1 is SGHRS, CDR2 YFSETQ, per germline. The CDR3, as DNA: TGCGCCAGCAGCGGCGGGACGGCGAACACCGGGGAGCTGTTTTTT. Protein: CASSGGTANTGELFF. The full variable domain, rest sourced from reference TRBV5-1 and TRBJ2-2, is KAGVTQTPRYLIKTRGQQVTLSCSPISGHRSVSWYQQTPGQGLQFLFEYFSETQRNKGNFPGRFSGRQFSNSRSEMNVSTLELGDSALYLCASSGGTANTGELFFGEGSRLTVL.

The chain uses TRBV11-2 and TRBJ2-7, with TRBD1 as a possible D gene (6 bases). The CDR3 totals 16 residues. Germline V CDR1 and CDR2: SGHAT, FQNNGV. V was trimmed by 5 bases and J by 3 bases, leaving 20 bases between them. CDR3 nucleotide sequence: TGTGCCAGCAGCCCTAGAGGGCAGGGGAGTAACTACGAGCAGTACTTC. Its protein product is CASSPRGQGSNYEQYF.

This chain connects TRBV5-1 to TRBJ1-5; a possible D gene is TRBD1 (6 bases). Germline V CDR1 and CDR2: SGHRS, YFSETQ. Trimming shortened V by 4 bases and J by 7 bases, and 18 bases separated the two germline ends. The CDR3 is 15 amino acids. CDR3 DNA sequence: TGCGCCAGCAGCCTTGACGGACAGTGGGGACAGCCCCAGCATTTT. Translation: CASSLDGQWGQPQHF.

The genes are TRBV29-1 and TRBJ2-3, with 11 positions matching TRBD2. The CDR3 covers 16 residues. The germline V gene has CDR1 SQVTM and CDR2 ANQGSEA. V was pared by 4 bases and J by 0 bases, with 6 bases of the junction left unmatched. The CDR3 loop is CSVGGLAASSTDTQYF. The CDR3 DNA reads TGCAGCGTTGGGGGACTAGCGGCCTCTAGCACAGATACGCAGTATTTT.

The chain uses TRBV6-1 and TRBJ2-4; D uncertain. V shed 3 bases and J shed 0 bases, with 9 bases lying between them. This CDR3 has 15 amino acids. Germline V gene lookup returns CDR1 MNHNS and CDR2 SASEGT. The CDR3, as DNA: TGTGCCAGCAGTGACGGATCCTTAGCCAAAAACATTCAGTACTTC. As protein: CASSDGSLAKNIQYF.

The rearrangement joins TRBV9 to TRBJ2-2; 8 bases align to TRBD1. The ends lost 0 bases at V and 4 bases at J; junction bases unmatched: 5. Germline CDR1 and CDR2: SGDLS and YYNGEE. The CDR3 runs to 16 residues. The CDR3 sequence: CASSVEAGGVTGELFF. DNA of the CDR3: TGTGCCAGCAGCGTAGAAGCAGGGGGCGTCACCGGGGAGCTGTTTTTT.

The chain links TRBV5-5 to TRBJ2-7; 14 nucleotides line up with TRBD2. Trimming cost V 4 bases and J 3 bases; bases outside gene matches: 9. This CDR3 has 17 residues. The V gene's germline CDR1 is SGHKS and CDR2 YYEKEE (reference sequence). Here the CDR3 reads CASSQGLAGAGIYEQYF. The CDR3 DNA follows: TGTGCCAGCAGCCAGGGACTAGCGGGAGCGGGGATCTACGAGCAGTACTTC.

The chain recombines TRBV28 with TRBJ2-2, with 7 bases that match TRBD2. Looked up from germline, CDR1 is MDHEN and CDR2 is SYDVKM. This CDR3 contains 15 residues. V lost 8 bases and J lost 0; bases outside the gene matches: 6. The CDR3 bases are TGTGCCAGCGTAAGACTAGCAGCGAACACCGGGGAGCTGTTTTTT. Amino acids: CASVRLAANTGELFF.